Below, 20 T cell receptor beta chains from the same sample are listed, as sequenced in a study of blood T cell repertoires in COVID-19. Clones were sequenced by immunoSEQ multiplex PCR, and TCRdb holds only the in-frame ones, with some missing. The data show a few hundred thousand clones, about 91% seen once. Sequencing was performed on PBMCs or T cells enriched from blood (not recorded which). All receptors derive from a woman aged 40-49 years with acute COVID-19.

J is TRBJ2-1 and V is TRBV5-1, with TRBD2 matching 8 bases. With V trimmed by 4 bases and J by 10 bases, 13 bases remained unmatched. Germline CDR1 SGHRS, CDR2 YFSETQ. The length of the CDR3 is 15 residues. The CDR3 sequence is CASSPRGSGEGEQFF. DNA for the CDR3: TGCGCCAGCAGCCCTAGGGGTAGCGGGGAGGGAGAGCAGTTCTTC.

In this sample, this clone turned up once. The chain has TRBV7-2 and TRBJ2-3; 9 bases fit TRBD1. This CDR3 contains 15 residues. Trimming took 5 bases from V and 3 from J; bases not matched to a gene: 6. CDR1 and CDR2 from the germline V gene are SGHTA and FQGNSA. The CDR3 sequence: CASSRGTGRTDTQYF. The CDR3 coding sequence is TGTGCCAGCAGCCGCGGGACAGGGAGGACAGATACGCAGTATTTT.

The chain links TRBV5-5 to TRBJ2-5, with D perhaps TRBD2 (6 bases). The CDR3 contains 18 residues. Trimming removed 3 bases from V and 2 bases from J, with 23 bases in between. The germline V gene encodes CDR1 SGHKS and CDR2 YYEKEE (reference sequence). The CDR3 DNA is TGTGCCAGCAGCTCCTTTTGGGGAGGATCAGGGCCTCAAGAGACCCAGTACTTC. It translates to CASSSFWGGSGPQETQYF.

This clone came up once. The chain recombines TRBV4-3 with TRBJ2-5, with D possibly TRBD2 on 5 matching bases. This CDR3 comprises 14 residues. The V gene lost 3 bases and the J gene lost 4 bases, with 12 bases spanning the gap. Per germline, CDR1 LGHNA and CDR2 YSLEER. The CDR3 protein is CASSHGRGGETQYF. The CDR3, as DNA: TGCGCCAGCAGCCATGGTAGAGGAGGAGAGACCCAGTACTTC.

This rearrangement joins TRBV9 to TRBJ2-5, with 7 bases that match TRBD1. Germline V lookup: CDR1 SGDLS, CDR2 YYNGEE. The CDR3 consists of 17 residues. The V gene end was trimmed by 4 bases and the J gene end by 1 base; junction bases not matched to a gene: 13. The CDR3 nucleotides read TGTGCCAGCAGCTCCAGGGGGAACGACCTGACCCAAGAGACCCAGTACTTC. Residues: CASSSRGNDLTQETQYF.

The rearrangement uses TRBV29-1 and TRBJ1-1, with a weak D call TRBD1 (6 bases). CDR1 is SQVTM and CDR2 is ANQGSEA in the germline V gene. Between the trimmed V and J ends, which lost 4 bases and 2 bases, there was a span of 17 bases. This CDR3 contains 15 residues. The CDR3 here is CSVVGLQGINTEAFF. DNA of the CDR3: TGCAGCGTTGTCGGGCTCCAGGGGATTAACACTGAAGCTTTCTTT.

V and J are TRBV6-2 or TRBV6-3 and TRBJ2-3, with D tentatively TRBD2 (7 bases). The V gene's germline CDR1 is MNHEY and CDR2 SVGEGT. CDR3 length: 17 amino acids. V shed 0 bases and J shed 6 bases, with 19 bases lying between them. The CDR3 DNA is TGTGCCAGCAGTTACTCGAAGTCGCGGGGGCCTCGGGATACGCAGTATTTT. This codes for CASSYSKSRGPRDTQYF.

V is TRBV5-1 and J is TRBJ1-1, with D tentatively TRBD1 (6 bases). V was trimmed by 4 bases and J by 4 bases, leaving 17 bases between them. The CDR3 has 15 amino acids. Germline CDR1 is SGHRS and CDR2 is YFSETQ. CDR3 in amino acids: CASSLLFGQSTEAFF. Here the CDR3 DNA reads TGCGCCAGCAGCCTTTTATTTGGACAGTCCACTGAAGCTTTCTTT.

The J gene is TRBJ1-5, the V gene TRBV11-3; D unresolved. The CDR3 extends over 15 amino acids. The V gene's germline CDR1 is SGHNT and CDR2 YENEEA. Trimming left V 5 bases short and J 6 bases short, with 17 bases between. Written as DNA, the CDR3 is TGTGCCAGCAGCCCGGACGGAGGGAAAGGTCAGCCCCAGCATTTT. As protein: CASSPDGGKGQPQHF.

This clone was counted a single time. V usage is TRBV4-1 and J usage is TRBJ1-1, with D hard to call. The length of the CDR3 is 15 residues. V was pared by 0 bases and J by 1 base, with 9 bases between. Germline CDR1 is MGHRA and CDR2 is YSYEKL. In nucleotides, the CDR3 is TGCGCCAGCAGCCAAGATATTCGGAGGAACACTGAAGCTTTCTTT. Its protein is CASSQDIRRNTEAFF.

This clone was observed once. The CDR3 reads CASRLSGQGTDTQYF. Here the CDR3 DNA reads TGTGCCAGCAGACTAAGCGGACAGGGAACAGATACGCAGTATTTT. This rearrangement joins TRBV7-8 to TRBJ2-3; 8 nucleotides line up with TRBD1. In germline, CDR1 is SGHVS, CDR2 FQNEAQ. CDR3 size: 15 residues. V lost 6 bases and J lost 3; bases outside the gene matches: 8.

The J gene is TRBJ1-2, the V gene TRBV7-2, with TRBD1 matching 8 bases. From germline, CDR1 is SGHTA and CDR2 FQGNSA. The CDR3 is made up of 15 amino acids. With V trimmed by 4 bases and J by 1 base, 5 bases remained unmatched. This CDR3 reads CASSSAGQGNYGYTF. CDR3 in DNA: TGTGCCAGCAGCTCAGCCGGACAGGGTAACTATGGCTACACCTTC.

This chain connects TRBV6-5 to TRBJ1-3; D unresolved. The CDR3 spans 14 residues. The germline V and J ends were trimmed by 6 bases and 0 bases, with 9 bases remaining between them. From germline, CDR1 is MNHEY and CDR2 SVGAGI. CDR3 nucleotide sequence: TGTGCCAGCAGGAGCTTTGGCTCTGGAAACACCATATATTTT. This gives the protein CASRSFGSGNTIYF.

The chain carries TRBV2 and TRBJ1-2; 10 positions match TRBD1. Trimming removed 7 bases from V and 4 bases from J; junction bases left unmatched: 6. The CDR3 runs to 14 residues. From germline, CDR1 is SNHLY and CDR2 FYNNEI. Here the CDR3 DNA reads TGTGCCAGCATCTCCGGGACAGGGGCCTATGGCTACACCTTC. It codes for CASISGTGAYGYTF.

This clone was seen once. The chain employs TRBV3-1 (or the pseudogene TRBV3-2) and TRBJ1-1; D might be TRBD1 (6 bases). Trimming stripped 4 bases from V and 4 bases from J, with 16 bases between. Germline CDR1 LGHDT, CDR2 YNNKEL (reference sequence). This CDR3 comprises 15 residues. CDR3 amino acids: CASSPKPGGGTEAFF. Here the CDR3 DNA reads TGTGCCAGCAGCCCAAAACCGGGAGGGGGCACTGAAGCTTTCTTT.

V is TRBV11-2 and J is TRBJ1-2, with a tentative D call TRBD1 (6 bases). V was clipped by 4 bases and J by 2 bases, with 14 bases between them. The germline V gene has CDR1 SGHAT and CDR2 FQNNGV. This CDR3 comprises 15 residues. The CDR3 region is CASSSSSTGNYGYTF. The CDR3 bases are TGTGCCAGCAGCTCTTCATCAACAGGGAACTATGGCTACACCTTC.

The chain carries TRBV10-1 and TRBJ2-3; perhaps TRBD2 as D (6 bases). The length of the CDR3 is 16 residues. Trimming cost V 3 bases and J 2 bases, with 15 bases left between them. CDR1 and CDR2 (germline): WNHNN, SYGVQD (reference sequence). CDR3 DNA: TGCGCCAGCAGTGACTGGGTTAGCGGCTACACAGATACGCAGTATTTT. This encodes CASSDWVSGYTDTQYF.

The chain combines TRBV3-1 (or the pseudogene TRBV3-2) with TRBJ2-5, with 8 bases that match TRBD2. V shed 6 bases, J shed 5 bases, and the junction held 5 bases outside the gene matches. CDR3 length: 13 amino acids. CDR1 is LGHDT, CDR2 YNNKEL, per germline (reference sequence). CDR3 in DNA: TGTGCCAGCAGATTAGCGGGGAGGGAGACCCAGTACTTC. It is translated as CASRLAGRETQYF.

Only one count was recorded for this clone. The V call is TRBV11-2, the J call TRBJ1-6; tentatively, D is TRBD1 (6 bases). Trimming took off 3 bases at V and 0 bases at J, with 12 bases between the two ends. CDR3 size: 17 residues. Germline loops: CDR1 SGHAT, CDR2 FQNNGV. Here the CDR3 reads CASSFSQGSSYNSPLHF. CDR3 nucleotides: TGTGCCAGCAGCTTTTCGCAGGGGAGCTCCTATAATTCACCCCTCCACTTT.

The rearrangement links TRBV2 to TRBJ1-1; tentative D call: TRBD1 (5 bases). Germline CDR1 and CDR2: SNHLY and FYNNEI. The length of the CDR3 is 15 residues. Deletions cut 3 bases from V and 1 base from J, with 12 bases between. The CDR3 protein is CASSDMGLSNTEAFF. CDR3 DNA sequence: TGTGCCAGCAGTGATATGGGACTCTCGAACACTGAAGCTTTCTTT.